This TCR beta chain was captured by sequencing in a study of breast tumors, draining lymph nodes, adjacent tissues (dated by TCRdb to the mid-2010s). Regarding the study in general: In breast cancer patients, the study compared the TCR beta repertoires of tumor, adjacent nontumor tissue and axillary lymph nodes. In human breast cancer, the study set out to assess how tumor, surrounding tissue and draining lymph node repertoires relate to one another and whether T cells might be exchanged between them.

The full study reports these points: The conclusion that tumor T cells originate in lymph nodes was presented as consistent with a hypothesis rather than as directly demonstrated. In luminal-like breast cancer, tumor and nontumor tissue repertoires resembled each other significantly more than in basal-like breast cancer. Tumors showed preferential V and J gene usage, and their T-cell repertoire diversity fell below that of lymph nodes yet above that of nontumor tissue. The data were judged consistent with most tumor T cells deriving from the lymph node and then expanding within tumor tissue.

Reads for this sample came from an Illumina HiSeq 2000. Multiplex PCR amplification was used to build the TCR beta chain libraries. High-throughput sequencing was used to analyze the amplified TCR beta chain products. The public reads were run again by TCRdb, first through fastp at Q25 and then through MiXCR, and only productive beta chains were kept. Here each entry gathers all rows of one CDR3 protein and keeps the most common genes and DNA. For this sample there are more than 50,000 distinct CDR3 sequences; less than 75% appear just once. The ten biggest clones cover approximately 19% of the sample. This clonotype appeared a few times. The antigen this receptor binds is unknown. Base qualities are not at hand, and no much larger clone is one base apart. At the junction V is shortened by 5 bases and J by 2 bases; bases outside the gene matches: 11. The CDR3 spans 16 residues, from the cysteine through the phenylalanine. Of the read, only the CDR3 DNA is kept; its 48 bases are in frame from base 1. As encoded in the germline V gene (reference sequence), CDR1 is LNHDA while CDR2 is SQIVND.

Recombination linked TRBV19 to TRBJ2-5; TRBD1 matches 7 bases in the middle. This receptor was obtained from a female donor with breast cancer. Some clones in this sample may be carry-over from other donors' samples. The sequencing sample was made of breast tumor tissue. The CDR3 region reads CASSSDRAGRQETQYF. The DNA sequence is TGTGCCAGTAGTTCCGACAGGGCAGGACGGCAAGAGACCCAGTACTTC. Here the CDR3 is joined to the reference TRBV19 and TRBJ2-5 genes, and the full variable domain is: DGGITQSPKYLFRKEGQNVTLSCEQNLNHDAMYWYRQDPGQGLRLIYYSQIVNDFQKGDIAEGYSVSREKKESFPLTVTSAQKNPTAFYLCASSSDRAGRQETQYFGPGTRLLVL.